These 20 T cell receptor beta chains share one sample of origin, sequenced in a study of blood T cell repertoires in COVID-19. Repertoires were generated with immunoSEQ multiplex PCR, while TCRdb's copy carries only in-frame clones and drops some. The profile shows hundreds of thousands of clones, nearly 90% of them singletons. Sequenced material: PBMCs or T cells enriched from blood (not recorded which). All receptors derive from a woman between 18 and 29 years old who had been exposed to COVID-19.

J is TRBJ1-1 and V is TRBV24-1; maybe TRBD1 (6 bases). CDR1 and CDR2 (germline): KGHDR, SFDVKD. The CDR3 is 15 amino acids. Trimming shortened V by 7 bases and J by 3 bases, and 17 bases separated the two germline ends. The CDR3 region is CATRGPGGWDTEAFF. As DNA, the CDR3 is TGTGCCACCAGGGGACCGGGGGGCTGGGACACTGAAGCTTTCTTT.

The rearrangement uses TRBV19 and TRBJ2-3, with 10 bases matching TRBD1. This CDR3 is built from 15 residues. The V and J ends lost 6 bases and 2 bases, in that order; junction bases with no gene match: 5. Germline-derived CDR1 and CDR2 are LNHDA and SQIVND (reference sequence). The CDR3 DNA reads as TGTGCCAGTAGGGACAGGGGGGCCACCACAGATACGCAGTATTTT. Its translation is CASRDRGATTDTQYF.

This clone was found once. The chain combines TRBV27 with TRBJ2-7, with a tentative D call TRBD1 (6 bases). The V gene lost 3 bases and the J gene lost 4 bases, with 13 bases spanning the gap. The V gene's germline CDR1 is MNHEY and CDR2 SMNVEV (reference sequence). The CDR3 contains 14 residues. CDR3 coding DNA: TGTGCCAGCAGTTTTATCGGACAGAGTTACGAGCAGTACTTC. It specifies CASSFIGQSYEQYF.

In its sample, this clone was seen once. CDR3 residues: CASSDRRGNQPQHF. The CDR3 nucleotides read TGCGCCAGCAGTGACAGGAGGGGCAATCAGCCCCAGCATTTT. The gene calls are TRBV10-2 and TRBJ1-5; D unclear. The CDR3 sequence is 14 residues long. Trimming pared 3 bases from V and 2 bases from J, leaving 8 bases between. Germline V CDR1 and CDR2: WSHSY, SAAADI.

Notes on this clone: Other DNA sequences in the same sample also yield this CDR3. Here the CDR3 DNA reads TGTGCCAGCAGTCCTAGACCCTACGAGCAGTACTTC. Encoded protein: CASSPRPYEQYF. The rearrangement links TRBV27 to TRBJ2-7; D is unresolved. Germline V gene lookup returns CDR1 MNHEY and CDR2 SMNVEV (reference sequence). V lost 5 bases and J lost 2, with 7 bases in between. The CDR3 has 12 amino acids.

V is TRBV29-1 and J is TRBJ1-1; TRBD1 is a possible D gene (6 bases). The germline gives CDR1 SQVTM, CDR2 ANQGSEA. The CDR3 is 13 residues long. Trimming cost V 4 bases and J 4 bases, with 13 bases left between them. CDR3 sequence: CSVVGTIGTEAFF. The CDR3 coding sequence is TGCAGCGTTGTAGGGACAATCGGCACTGAAGCTTTCTTT.

The J gene is TRBJ2-7, the V gene TRBV18, with D perhaps matching TRBD1 (5 bases). Trimming stripped 3 bases from V and 4 bases from J, with 13 bases between. CDR3 length: 14 amino acids. Per germline, CDR1 KGHSH and CDR2 LQKENI. Written as DNA, the CDR3 is TGTGCCAGCTCACCCCGGGCGACAGCTTACGAGCAGTACTTC. This codes for CASSPRATAYEQYF. Based on the CDR3 plus reference TRBV18 and TRBJ2-7, the full variable domain is NAGVMQNPRHLVRRRGQEARLRCSPMKGHSHVYWYRQLPEEGLKFMVYLQKENIIDESGMPKERFSAEFPKEGPSILRIQQVVRGDSAAYFCASSPRATAYEQYFGPGTRLTVT.

This rearrangement joins TRBV10-2 to TRBJ1-4; D gene unclear. CDR3 length equals 11 residues. V was cut by 8 bases and J by 11 bases, with 12 bases left in between. Germline values: CDR1 WSHSY, CDR2 SAAADI. CDR3 loop: CASGDLWKLFF. CDR3 in DNA: TGCGCCAGCGGAGACCTGTGGAAACTGTTTTTT.

V and J are TRBV6-2 or TRBV6-3 and TRBJ1-2; possibly TRBD1 for D (6 bases). The V end was cut by 2 bases, the J end by 7 bases, with 17 bases between. The CDR3 covers 15 residues. The germline V gene has CDR1 MNHEY and CDR2 SVGEGT. The CDR3 sequence: CASSYALPGRGGYTF. CDR3 nucleotides: TGTGCCAGCAGTTACGCTCTCCCGGGCAGGGGTGGCTACACCTTC.

V is TRBV19 and J is TRBJ1-3, with D hard to call. Trimming took off 6 bases at V and 2 bases at J, with 20 bases between the two ends. There are 17 residues in the CDR3. The V gene's germline CDR1 is LNHDA and CDR2 SQIVND (reference sequence). The CDR3 DNA sequence: TGTGCCAGTAGATCGGCGTCGGCGGCCTTAGCTGGAAACACCATATATTTT. Translation gives CASRSASAALAGNTIYF.

This clone was recorded once. The chain combines TRBV18 with TRBJ2-4, with D hard to call. CDR1 KGHSH and CDR2 LQKENI come from the germline V gene. V lost 4 bases to trimming and J lost 8 bases, with 21 bases between them. This CDR3 spans 16 amino acids. The CDR3 nucleotides read TGTGCCAGCTCACGACTTCAGATGGATGATCGGGACATTCAGTACTTC. It specifies CASSRLQMDDRDIQYF.

This chain connects TRBV7-9 to TRBJ2-3, with a weak D call TRBD1 (5 bases). V lost 1 base and J lost 6, with 8 bases in between. This CDR3 spans 13 amino acids. CDR1 is SEHNR, CDR2 FQNEAQ, per germline (reference sequence). The CDR3 spells CASSLGQPDTQYF. CDR3 in DNA: TGTGCCAGCAGCTTAGGACAGCCCGATACGCAGTATTTT.

CDR3 nucleotide sequence: TGCGCCAGCTCCGACAGGGGGGGGAGCACAGATACGCAGTATTTT. Protein sequence: CASSDRGGSTDTQYF. The chain carries TRBV10-1 and TRBJ2-3; 9 bases line up with TRBD1. Germline CDR1 is WNHNN and CDR2 is SYGVQD (reference sequence). Germline trimming cut 8 bases from V and 0 bases from J; bases unmatched to any gene: 6. This CDR3 comprises 15 residues.

The chain has TRBV5-1 and TRBJ2-7; 7 nucleotides line up with TRBD1. The CDR3 has 14 residues. J was trimmed by 5 bases and V by 1 base; bases with no gene match: 6. CDR1 is SGHRS, CDR2 YFSETQ, per germline. CDR3 loop: CASSLRGQRDEQYF. DNA for the CDR3: TGCGCCAGCAGCTTGAGGGGGCAACGCGACGAGCAGTACTTC.

This clone was recorded once. V gene TRBV27 combines with J gene TRBJ2-2, with 9 bases fitting TRBD1. V trimming: 6 bases; J trimming: 5 bases; junction bases outside the gene matches: 7. The germline CDR1 and CDR2 sequences are MNHEY and SMNVEV (reference sequence). This CDR3 comprises 15 residues. DNA for the CDR3: TGTGCCAGCAGACGCGCCGGGACAGGGACCGGGGAGCTGTTTTTT. As protein: CASRRAGTGTGELFF.

V and J are TRBV14 and TRBJ2-7; TRBD2 is a possible D gene (6 bases). V was trimmed by 1 base and J by 2 bases, leaving 15 bases between them. Germline V CDR1 and CDR2: SGHDN, FVKESK. The CDR3 covers 16 residues. CDR3: CASSQAPGVGAYEQYF. The CDR3, as DNA: TGTGCCAGCAGCCAAGCACCGGGGGTAGGGGCCTACGAGCAGTACTTC.

The CDR3 nucleotides are TGTGCCTCCTGGTCGGGGAGGCTAGATACGCAGTATTTT. Translating gives CASWSGRLDTQYF. The chain employs TRBV19 and TRBJ2-3, with D perhaps matching TRBD2 (6 bases). Germline V lookup: CDR1 LNHDA, CDR2 SQIVND (reference sequence). The CDR3 covers 13 residues. V was cut by 11 bases and J by 5 bases, with 17 bases left in between.

The chain joins TRBV12-1 to TRBJ1-6; the table assigns TRBD1, which was not confirmed against the DNA. TRBV12-1 represents a pseudogene. This CDR3 is built from 15 residues. This chain's CDR3 is CASSIVQGAWSPLHF. DNA of the CDR3: TGTGCCAGCAGCATCGTACAGGGGGCTTGGTCACCCCTCCACTTT.

V is TRBV18 and J is TRBJ2-3; a weak D match, TRBD1 (5 bases). The CDR3 is 14 amino acids. CDR1 is KGHSH, CDR2 LQKENI, per germline. Trimming stripped 3 bases from V and 2 bases from J, with 9 bases between. Written as DNA, the CDR3 is TGTGCCAGCTCACCCGACAGACTCACAGATACGCAGTATTTT. This gives the protein CASSPDRLTDTQYF.

This rearrangement joins TRBV14 to TRBJ2-1, with TRBD2 identical over 11 bases. This CDR3 region has 17 residues. Germline values: CDR1 SGHDN, CDR2 FVKESK. V shed 5 bases, J shed 6 bases, and the junction held 12 bases outside the gene matches. CDR3 sequence (DNA): TGTGCCAGCAGCATACTAGCGGGGGCCTCCGGGTCCAATGAGCAGTTCTTC. Protein product: CASSILAGASGSNEQFF.